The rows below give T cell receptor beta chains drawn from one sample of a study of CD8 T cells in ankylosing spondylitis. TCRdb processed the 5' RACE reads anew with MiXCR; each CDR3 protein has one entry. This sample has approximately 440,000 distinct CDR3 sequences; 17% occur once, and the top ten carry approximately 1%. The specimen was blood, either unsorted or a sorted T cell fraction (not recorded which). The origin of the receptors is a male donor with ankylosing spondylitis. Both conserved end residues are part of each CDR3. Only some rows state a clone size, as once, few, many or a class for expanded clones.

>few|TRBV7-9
CASSLAVAAIYGYTF
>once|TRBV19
CASSIVGLARSYNEQFF
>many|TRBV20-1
CSATISGRAVDEQYF
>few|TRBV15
CATSGQGLNEKLFF
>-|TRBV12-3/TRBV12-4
CASSLWTGTNYGYTF
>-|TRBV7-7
CASSRTGFGETQYF
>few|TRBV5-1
CASSLGEVSGNTIYF
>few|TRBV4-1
CASSGRDGNSPLHF
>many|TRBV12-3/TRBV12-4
CASRPTSGGNNEQFF
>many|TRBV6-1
CASSEFGVGEAFF
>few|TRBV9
CASSVEGWNTEAFF
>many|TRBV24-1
CATSDGAALAKNIQYF
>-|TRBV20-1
CSAILAGGYEQYF
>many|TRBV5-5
CASSLVWGVWTEAFF
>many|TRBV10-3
CAIRGTSGRVAGELFF
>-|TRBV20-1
CSASLGQGGYEQYF
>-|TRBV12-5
CASGTTGESGYTF
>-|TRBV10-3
CAISPTGGNQPQHF
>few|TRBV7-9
CATQDAGGNEQFF
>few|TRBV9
CASSLTGVSYNEQFF
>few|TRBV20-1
CSAQTRGRSRSTEAFF
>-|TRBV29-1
CSGGLAGNEQFF
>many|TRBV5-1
CASSFDGRKAVNEKLFF
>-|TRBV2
CASSGLTGSYGYTF
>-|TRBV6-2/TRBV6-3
CASRAGVGKGPSLSNQPQHF
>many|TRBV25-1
CASSWTGGDSPLHF
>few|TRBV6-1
CASSEGGYEYGYTF
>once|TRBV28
CASSLAGDRGNYEQYF
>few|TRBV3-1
CASSPGPIDNSPLHF